In this sample, the clone carrying this T cell receptor (beta chain) turned up once. This entry belongs to a study of blood T cell repertoires in COVID-19. On the study more broadly: Both acute and convalescent COVID-19 samples were obtained from the United States, Italy and Spain. PBMCs, B-cell-depleted T cells, or T cells were the source of the cDNA or gDNA that made up the material.

Original data processing: Reference gene primer amplification yielded estimated nucleated cell counts. The method was immunoSEQ multiplex PCR; TCRdb's version includes in-frame clones alone and lacks a portion of them. V, J and clone size are those of that table, while D and trimming were read from the DNA. The top ten hold about 3% of the sample, which has about 26,000 clones, 85% to 90% seen once. V lost 2 bases and J lost 9; bases outside the gene matches: 29. The CDR3 covers 22 residues. CDR1 and CDR2 (germline): MNHEY, SMNVEV (reference sequence). The sequence was collected from a human donor in a cohort sampled during active COVID-19. The genes are TRBV27 and TRBJ2-1; 9 nucleotides line up with TRBD1. Input material: peripheral blood. CDR3 amino acids: CASSLPLPGTGYRHLERAEQFF. In DNA, the CDR3 is TGTGCCAGCAGTTTACCCCTGCCCGGGACAGGGTATCGACACCTTGAGCGCGCTGAGCAGTTCTTC.